Listed below are T cell receptor beta chains from one sample, sequenced in a study of cytomegalovirus exposure and HLA in healthy donors. The protocol was immunoSEQ multiplex PCR, while the TCRdb copy is restricted to in-frame clones and leaves out a portion. This sample has 100,000 to 150,000 clones, with over 60% found just once. Sequencing was performed on PBMCs. These receptors all stem from a female donor in good health and CMV-seronegative. Both conserved end residues are part of each CDR3. D genes are given only for firm matches. Clone size appears in some rows only: once, few, many, or a class for an expanded clone.

TRBV13	-	TRBJ2-1	TRBD2	TGTGCCAGCAGCTCGCCGGGACTAGGCTACAATGAGCAGTTCTTC	CASSSPGLGYNEQFF
TRBV5-6	-	TRBJ1-1	-	TGTGCCAGCAGCGTCGCCCAGTTAGGGCTACAGGGTGCTTTCTTT	CASSVAQLGLQGAFF
TRBV28	few	TRBJ1-4	-	TGTGCCAGCAGTTTACCTGGGAGAGCTAATGAAAAACTGTTTTTT	CASSLPGRANEKLFF
TRBV5-4	-	TRBJ2-5	-	TGTGCCAGCAGCTTGGGTTCCCCCGTTGGGCCCCAGTACTTC	CASSLGSPVGPQYF
TRBV11-2	few	TRBJ2-7	-	TGTGCCAGCAGCTTATACGGGGGTCAATCCTACGAGCAGTACTTC	CASSLYGGQSYEQYF
TRBV28	-	TRBJ1-1	-	TGTGCCATGGGGGGGCGGGGGAACACTGAAGCTTTCTTT	CAMGGRGNTEAFF
TRBV7-2	-	TRBJ2-7	TRBD2	TGTGCCAGCAGCTTAGGGGGACTAGACTACGAGCAGTACTTC	CASSLGGLDYEQYF
TRBV13	-	TRBJ1-6	TRBD1	TGTGCCAGCAGCCAAGGACAGGGGGAAACACCCCTCCACTTT	CASSQGQGETPLHF
TRBV7-3	-	TRBJ1-4	-	TGTGCCAGCAGCGTTTCAGGAAATGAAAAACTGTTTTTT	CASSVSGNEKLFF
TRBV15	-	TRBJ2-7	-	TGTGCCACCAGCAGAGAAAGTCCGGGCTACGAGCAGTACTTC	CATSRESPGYEQYF
TRBV11-1	-	TRBJ2-1	TRBD1	TGTGCCAGCAGACCCATCATCCTTACAGGGGTGGTCAATGAGCAGTTCTTC	CASRPIILTGVVNEQFF
TRBV7-9	once	TRBJ2-1	TRBD2	TGTGCCAGCATACCCCTGGGCGGGAGCCACAATGAGCAGTTCTTC	CASIPLGGSHNEQFF
TRBV2	-	TRBJ1-5	-	TGTGCCAGCAGAGGCGGAGAGGCCAATACCTCCCCGCATTTT	CASRGGEANTSPHF
TRBV28	-	TRBJ1-5	TRBD1	TGCGCCAGCCCTAGACAGGGGTATGGTCAGCCCCAGCATTTT	CASPRQGYGQPQHF
TRBV11-2	-	TRBJ1-2	-	TGTGCCAGCAGCTTAGAAGGGACATCGTTCTATGGCTACACCTTC	CASSLEGTSFYGYTF
TRBV10-2	-	TRBJ2-1	TRBD1	TGCGCCAGCAGTGAGGAGGGGGCCCCTTACAATGAGCAGTTCTTC	CASSEEGAPYNEQFF